This T cell receptor beta chain was profiled in a study of blood T cell repertoires in COVID-19. Background on the study: Italy, Spain and the United States were the sources of the convalescent and acute COVID-19 samples. Sample material is recorded as cDNA or gDNA derived from T cells, B-cell-depleted T cells, or PBMCs.

The protocol was immunoSEQ multiplex PCR, while the TCRdb copy is restricted to in-frame clones and leaves out a portion. The table records 40,000 to 50,000 clones, less than 80% of them present only once. CDR1 is SGHTA and CDR2 is FQGNSA in the germline V gene. CDR3 length: 15 residues. V was clipped by 4 bases and J by 4 bases; unmatched bases: 7. The specimen was peripheral blood. The genes are TRBV7-2 and TRBJ2-1; 7 positions agree with TRBD2. This receptor was identified in a man between 65 and 80 years old with acute or convalescent COVID-19. The CDR3 bases are TGTGCCAGCAGCTCCACTAGCGCGGATTACAATGAGCAGTTCTTC. Protein: CASSSTSADYNEQFF.